This is a list of T cell receptor beta chains from one sample in a study of T cell repertoires in cytomegalovirus infection. MiXCR, run by TCRdb on the reads, gives a single entry per CDR3 protein. The table records around 250,000 distinct CDR3 sequences, about a sixth of them present only once. Sequenced sample: CD8+ T cells from PBMCs. The receptors originated from a human donor in good health (CMV status not recorded). Some clones in this sample may be carry-over from other donors' samples. The CDR3 runs from the conserved cysteine through the conserved F or W. A D gene is named only where the DNA matches it firmly.

V gene	J gene	D gene	CDR3 protein
TRBV29-1	TRBJ2-5	NA	CSVEDPQGKTQYF
TRBV19	TRBJ2-5	TRBD1	CASSIGWTGVPETQYF
TRBV20-1	TRBJ2-1	NA	CSAREGNEQFF
TRBV7-6	TRBJ2-2	TRBD2	CASSRLTSGGTGELFF
TRBV20-1	TRBJ2-7	NA	CSAGGLYYEQYF
TRBV6-1	TRBJ1-6	NA	CASSELDSNSPLHF
TRBV15	TRBJ1-2	NA	CATWAAYGYTF
TRBV4-1	TRBJ1-2	TRBD1	CASSQDLVGTGHGYTF
TRBV29-1	TRBJ2-3	NA	CSVAGRASTDTQYF
TRBV7-9	TRBJ2-3	NA	CASSLPSDYSSTDTQYF
TRBV19	TRBJ1-1	TRBD1	CASRWTGEEAFF
TRBV4-1	TRBJ2-5	NA	CASSQEPGPYQETQYF
TRBV5-6	TRBJ1-2	TRBD1	CASSVGTANGGYTF
TRBV29-1	TRBJ1-2	NA	CSVDQVIGSNYGYTF
TRBV28	TRBJ2-7	TRBD1	CASSFLYGTGGSRAEQYF
TRBV19	TRBJ2-7	NA	CASSIMRTAAVEQYF
TRBV29-1	TRBJ2-3	TRBD2	CSVAAGGYDTQYF
TRBV12-3/TRBV12-4	TRBJ2-7	NA	CASSYGYYEQYF
TRBV6-2/TRBV6-3	TRBJ2-1	TRBD2	CASSYSGGPYNEQFF
TRBV10-2	TRBJ2-7	TRBD1	CASRTGISYEQYF
TRBV4-2	TRBJ1-6	NA	CASSLGTAGSPLHF
TRBV20-1	TRBJ1-1	TRBD1	CSARGTGVVGTEAFF
TRBV10-3	TRBJ2-7	TRBD1	CAIWDREDYEQYF
TRBV27	TRBJ2-7	TRBD1	CASAGQGTYEQYF
TRBV7-9	TRBJ2-7	TRBD2	CASSLDPGTSAEQYF
TRBV28	TRBJ1-2	NA	CASSPISSTRGYTF
TRBV6-2/TRBV6-3	TRBJ2-2	NA	CASSYSMVKARSTGELFF
TRBV6-6	TRBJ1-1	NA	CASIPQGIEAFF
TRBV12-3/TRBV12-4	TRBJ1-5	NA	CASSSPWGAHQPQHF
TRBV7-2	TRBJ1-1	TRBD1	CASSPDRTGGNTEAFF
TRBV19	TRBJ1-1	NA	CASSLYGTGNTEAFF
TRBV6-2/TRBV6-3	TRBJ1-1	NA	CASSYGREGAFF
TRBV5-1	TRBJ2-3	TRBD1	CASSRKKRDRWTDTQYF
TRBV7-6	TRBJ1-1	TRBD1	CASKGGGNGMNTEAFF
TRBV5-5	TRBJ2-1	NA	CASSVRGSSYNEQFF
TRBV15	TRBJ2-2	NA	CATSQRFGNTGELFF
TRBV29-1	TRBJ2-5	TRBD2	CSADGGSQETQYF
TRBV7-2	TRBJ1-2	NA	CASSATGLVWDYGYTF